The 20 T cell receptor beta chains given below trace back to one sample, sequenced in a study of OX40 agonist ivuxolimab in advanced cancers. Some clones are missing from TCRdb's copy, which holds only in-frame ones; the method was immunoSEQ multiplex PCR. Of around 75,000 clones in the sample, 89% were seen once. This specimen was CD4+ or CD8+ T cells sorted from blood, taken in a trial of the OX40 agonist ivuxolimab. These TCRs come from an adult with an advanced solid tumor such as melanoma, head and neck, liver or kidney cancer.

The table lists this clone with a few counts. The sample has other DNA sequences that encode this CDR3 too. The rearrangement links TRBV5-1 to TRBJ1-2; D unclear. CDR3 length: 14 residues. Germline V lookup: CDR1 SGHRS, CDR2 YFSETQ. Trimming cost V 0 bases and J 0 bases, with 6 bases left between them. CDR3 region: CASSLAEANYGYTF. The CDR3 DNA follows: TGCGCCAGCAGCTTGGCCGAGGCTAACTATGGCTACACCTTC.

CDR3 region: CASNQAGGQGLAWGYGYTF. The CDR3 DNA is TGTGCCAGCAACCAGGCCGGAGGACAAGGCCTCGCTTGGGGCTATGGCTACACCTTC. The rearrangement joins TRBV4-2 to TRBJ1-2; D may be TRBD1 (5 bases). CDR1 and CDR2 from the germline V gene are LGHNA and YNFKEQ. Trimming shortened V by 7 bases and J by 4 bases, and 31 bases separated the two germline ends. The CDR3 loop spans 19 amino acids.

V and J are TRBV4-2 and TRBJ1-2, with D possibly being TRBD1 (5 bases). Trimming removed 0 bases from V and 8 bases from J, with 13 bases in between. CDR1 and CDR2 from the germline V gene are LGHNA and YNFKEQ. This CDR3 has 14 amino acids. Here the CDR3 DNA reads TGTGCCAGCAGCCAAGATTGGCAGGGTGGCGGCTACACCTTC. It encodes CASSQDWQGGGYTF.

The chain has TRBV28 and TRBJ1-3; D is undetermined. This CDR3 is built from 14 residues. Deletions cut 2 bases from V and 4 bases from J, with 9 bases between. Germline V gives CDR1 MDHEN, CDR2 SYDVKM. CDR3 in amino acids: CASSLKPFGNTIYF. CDR3 coding DNA: TGTGCCAGCAGTTTAAAGCCTTTCGGAAACACCATATATTTT.

The chain recombines TRBV7-2 with TRBJ2-7; perhaps TRBD1 as D (7 bases). The CDR3 totals 13 residues. V lost 2 bases and J 7 bases, leaving 12 bases between the germline ends. CDR1 and CDR2 from the germline V gene are SGHTA and FQGNSA. The CDR3 DNA sequence: TGTGCCAGCAGCTTAAGGCAGGGGGGTGAGCAGTACTTC. Translation: CASSLRQGGEQYF. Looking up the rest from reference TRBV7-2 and TRBJ2-7 gives the full variable domain: GAGVSQSPSNKVTEKGKDVELRCDPISGHTALYWYRQSLGQGLEFLIYFQGNSAPDKSGLPSDRFSAERTGGSVSTLTIQRTQQEDSAVYLCASSLRQGGEQYFGPGTRLTVT.

The chain joins TRBV19 to TRBJ1-6; possibly TRBD1 for D (5 bases). Deletions cut 6 bases from V and 7 bases from J, with 16 bases between. Germline loops: CDR1 LNHDA, CDR2 SQIVND (reference sequence). This CDR3 comprises 15 residues. CDR3 protein: CASRRDPGGNSPLHF. Written as DNA, the CDR3 is TGTGCCAGTAGGAGGGACCCTGGGGGGAATTCACCCCTCCACTTT.

The V call is TRBV13, the J call TRBJ1-2; D possibly corresponds to TRBD1 (5 bases). CDR3 length: 13 amino acids. V dropped 5 bases and J dropped 2 bases, with 9 bases sitting between them. Germline CDR1 reads PRHDT; CDR2 reads FYEKMQ (reference sequence). CDR3 DNA sequence: TGTGCCAGCAGCACGGGACGGAACTATGGCTACACCTTC. Translation: CASSTGRNYGYTF.

The CDR3 DNA follows: TGCGCCAGCAGCACGGACAGGCCTCGGACCGAGCAGTACTTC. This codes for CASSTDRPRTEQYF. The rearrangement joins TRBV5-1 to TRBJ2-7, with TRBD1 matching over 7 bases. This CDR3 has 14 amino acids. The germline gives CDR1 SGHRS, CDR2 YFSETQ. The ends lost 4 bases at V and 6 bases at J; junction bases unmatched: 10.

This chain connects TRBV6-1 to TRBJ1-5, with TRBD1 as a possible D gene (5 bases). CDR3 length: 13 residues. CDR1 MNHNS and CDR2 SASEGT come from the germline V gene. V was shortened by 1 base and J by 7 bases, with 8 bases between the two germline ends. This CDR3 reads CASSEEGYQPQHF. CDR3 sequence (DNA): TGTGCCAGCAGTGAAGAGGGGTACCAGCCCCAGCATTTT.

V usage is TRBV28 and J usage is TRBJ1-4; 7 bases line up with TRBD1. The J segment lost 2 bases and the V segment lost 4 bases, leaving 10 bases of the junction unmatched. Germline V lookup: CDR1 MDHEN, CDR2 SYDVKM. The CDR3 is 17 amino acids. The CDR3 loop is CASSSPPGGGTNEKLFF. The CDR3 coding sequence is TGTGCCAGCAGTTCCCCCCCAGGAGGGGGCACTAATGAAAAACTGTTTTTT.

By share, this clone counts as medium-sized. The chain combines TRBV5-1 with TRBJ1-4; D may be TRBD1 (5 bases). The germline V gene encodes CDR1 SGHRS and CDR2 YFSETQ. CDR3 length equals 15 residues. The V and J ends lost 4 bases and 4 bases respectively, with 14 bases between them. CDR3 sequence reads: CASSPPTGGNEKLFF. The CDR3 region has the DNA TGCGCCAGCAGCCCCCCTACAGGCGGTAATGAAAAACTGTTTTTT.

As to this clone: One junction end disagrees with the germline gene, perhaps due to a read error. This chain links TRBV5-1 with TRBJ2-7; unclear D gene. The germline V gene encodes CDR1 SGHRS and CDR2 YFSETQ. The CDR3 is 14 amino acids. CDR3 residues: CASSLDRPGYEQYF. CDR3 bases: TGCGCCAGCAGTTTGGACCGGCCGGGCTACGAGCAGTACTTC.

The chain combines TRBV5-1 with TRBJ2-3; D ambiguous. CDR1 is SGHRS, CDR2 YFSETQ, per germline. The CDR3 consists of 14 residues. V lost 0 bases to trimming and J lost 4 bases, with 9 bases between them. This chain's CDR3 is CASSLDPAPDTQYF. The CDR3, as DNA: TGCGCCAGCAGCTTGGATCCAGCCCCAGATACGCAGTATTTT.

The chain employs TRBV5-1 and TRBJ2-1; D possibly matches TRBD1 or TRBD2 (5 bases each). CDR1 and CDR2 (germline): SGHRS, YFSETQ. V was shortened by 3 bases and J by 9 bases, with 13 bases between the two germline ends. CDR3 length: 13 residues. The CDR3 DNA sequence: TGCGCCAGCAGCTCCCCGGGGCCCCTTGAGCAGTTCTTC. It codes for CASSSPGPLEQFF.

The chain employs TRBV19 and TRBJ2-1; 10 nucleotides match TRBD2. The CDR3 is 17 amino acids. Germline trimming cut 4 bases from V and 10 bases from J; bases unmatched to any gene: 16. Germline V lookup: CDR1 LNHDA, CDR2 SQIVND (reference sequence). CDR3 coding DNA: TGTGCCAGTAGTACCTATCAACTAGCGGGAAAGAATCAAGAGCAGTTCTTC. This sequence encodes CASSTYQLAGKNQEQFF.

The V gene is TRBV25-1, the J gene TRBJ1-2; 8 nucleotides match TRBD1. This CDR3 comprises 12 residues. With 8 bases clipped from V and 8 bases from J, the junction kept 7 bases outside the gene matches. Germline V gives CDR1 MGHDK, CDR2 SYGVNS. The CDR3 DNA reads TGTGCCAGCCAACCAGGGGGCGGCGGCTACACCTTC. This encodes CASQPGGGGYTF.

This clone was seen only once. V gene TRBV9 combines with J gene TRBJ1-1, with no clear D. The V gene lost 3 bases and the J gene lost 0 bases, with 9 bases spanning the gap. The CDR3 has 14 amino acids. Germline lookup yields CDR1 SGDLS and CDR2 YYNGEE. In DNA, the CDR3 is TGTGCCAGCAGCGAGGGTACAATGAACACTGAAGCTTTCTTT. As protein: CASSEGTMNTEAFF.

The J gene is TRBJ1-2, the V gene TRBV5-6; D is perhaps TRBD1 (5 bases). The V and J ends lost 3 bases and 7 bases respectively, with 16 bases between them. The CDR3 spans 14 residues. The germline gives CDR1 SGHDT, CDR2 YYEEEE. The CDR3 is CASSSGGGSPGYTF. The CDR3 DNA reads as TGTGCCAGCAGCTCTGGCGGGGGGTCCCCTGGCTACACCTTC.

The chain uses TRBV2 and TRBJ2-3; D is tentatively TRBD1 or TRBD2 (6 bases each). The germline V gene encodes CDR1 SNHLY and CDR2 FYNNEI. V dropped 8 bases and J dropped 1 base, with 13 bases sitting between them. The CDR3 totals 14 residues. CDR3 sequence (DNA): TGTGCCAGCCGGGGGCGGGGAGGCACAGATACGCAGTATTTT. It translates to CASRGRGGTDTQYF.

The chain couples TRBV30 to TRBJ2-7; perhaps TRBD1 as D (5 bases). The germline gives CDR1 GTSNPN, CDR2 SVGIG (reference sequence). V was pared by 8 bases and J by 5 bases, with 16 bases between. The CDR3 sequence is 12 residues long. This CDR3 reads CASADSEHEQYF. The CDR3 DNA is TGTGCCAGTGCCGACAGTGAACACGAGCAGTACTTC.